The present T cell receptor beta chain was sequenced within a study of CD8+ T cells in alopecia areata (dated by TCRdb to the late 2010s). Background for the entire study: The study used high-throughput TCRbeta sequencing to examine T cell clonal expansion in alopecia areata, in both the C3H/HeJ mouse model and human patients. Human TCRbeta sequencing covered scalp tissue and sorted CD4+ and CD8+ peripheral blood T cells from patchy and totalis/universalis alopecia areata patients and healthy controls. Clonality in the scalp was compared among normal scalp (n=4), patchy alopecia areata scalp (n=8), and alopecia totalis/universalis scalp (n=8). The RNA source kit depended on sample type: the PAXgene miRNA kit for fixed scalp, the miRNeasy kit for PBMCs, and the RNeasy kit for mouse skin. TCRbeta CDR3 regions were amplified by immunoSEQ multiplex PCR with 35 Vbeta forward and 13 Jbeta reverse primers.

What the study reported, not specific to this receptor: Compared with normal scalp, lesional scalp, particularly in alopecia totalis/universalis, had higher clonality and more expanded CD8+ clones, which suggests antigenic drive. Unlike mouse skin, which is dominated by gammadelta T cells, normal human skin has resident alphabeta T cells that are also sequenced, and this complicates analysis of the scalp TCR repertoire. Shared TCR sequences between patients were less evident than in mice, which may be partly attributable to HLA diversity in the patient population.

Library generation was performed with the immunoSEQ multiplex PCR assay. RNA was extracted from all samples and reverse transcribed into cDNA as template for TCR sequencing. SuperScript III was used for first-strand cDNA synthesis, primed with a 2:1 mix of oligo-dT and random hexamers. A synthetic immune receptor repertoire was used to assess amplification bias, and residual bias was removed computationally. The published analysis was carried out like this. After raw reads were preprocessed to remove errors, the CDR3 was defined following IMGT conventions as running from the conserved cysteine to phenylalanine. Clonality was computed by normalizing Shannon entropy by log2 of the number of productive unique TCRs and subtracting the result from 1. Whether scalp clones were CD4 or CD8 was inferred by matching scalp TCRbeta sequences against CD4 and CD8 repertoires sorted from blood. TCRdb re-hosts the immuneACCESS table, in-frame sequences only. Its copies lack some clones; in the studies checked, an unresolved V gene accounts for under half of them, and the cause for the rest is not known. Clone size and V and J calls were adopted from that table, with D and trimming inferred from the DNA. The sample table contains roughly 100,000 clones; only one count was recorded for approximately 52% of them. About 9% of the sample lies in the top ten.

Remarks on this clone: Its cognate antigen has yet to be identified. Base qualities are not provided; no much larger clone lies one nucleotide away.

PBMCs were separated by density centrifugation and stained for CD3, CD4 and CD8, after which CD4+ and CD8+ T cells were sorted on a FACSAria. Scalp biopsies and blood samples were obtained from unaffected controls. V was cut back by 0 bases and J by 0 bases, leaving a gap of 14 bases between them. The germline V gene (reference sequence) sets CDR1 to GTSNPN and CDR2 to SVGIG. Measured from the cysteine to the phenylalanine, the CDR3 is 16 residues long. Only CDR3 DNA is held: 48 bases, read in frame from base 1. The V and J segments used are TRBV30 and TRBJ2-5; no D gene is confidently identified. The source material was CD4+ T cells sorted from blood. The origin of this receptor is a human donor in good health. The CDR3 in this case is CAWSVGRSLYQETQYF. The nucleotide sequence is TGTGCCTGGAGTGTGGGCCGAAGCCTGTACCAAGAGACCCAGTACTTC.